These 27 T cell receptor beta chains were all obtained from the same sample, sequenced in a study of beta chain features in type 1 diabetes. Reverse transcribing all isolated RNA meant expressed TCRB transcripts were sequenced. Produced via immunoSEQ multiplex PCR; TCRdb's table is partial and in-frame only. In the table there are about 330,000 clones, about 10% of which are singletons. Specimen: naive CD4+ T cells from blood. The receptors shown here come from a woman in her 30s in good health.

The chain recombines TRBV29-1 with TRBJ2-7; 8 bases are shared with TRBD1. Germline V lookup: CDR1 SQVTM, CDR2 ANQGSEA. CDR3 size: 13 residues. J gave up 5 bases and V 2 bases, and 5 bases lay outside the gene matches. CDR3 region: CSVEPRGRDEQYF. The CDR3, as DNA: TGCAGCGTTGAACCCAGGGGGCGCGACGAGCAGTACTTC.

This clone was counted only a few times. The chain is built from TRBV5-4 and TRBJ2-3, with 10 bases identical to TRBD1. Germline assignment: CDR1 SGHNT and CDR2 YYREEE (reference sequence). V lost 4 bases to trimming and J lost 5 bases; unmatched junction nucleotides: 4. CDR3 length equals 14 residues. The CDR3 DNA follows: TGTGCCAGCAGCCCTGGACAGGGGGTAGATACGCAGTATTTT. Translation: CASSPGQGVDTQYF.

As for this clone: The same CDR3 also results from other DNA sequences found in this sample. The chain links TRBV7-3 to TRBJ2-3, with 8 positions matching TRBD2. The CDR3 is 14 residues long. The germline V gene encodes CDR1 SGHTA and CDR2 FQGTGA. Trimming removed 5 bases from V and 0 bases from J; junction bases left unmatched: 1. The CDR3 reads CASSPSGSTDTQYF. Written as DNA, the CDR3 is TGTGCCAGCAGCCCTAGCGGGAGCACAGATACGCAGTATTTT.

This clone was counted between two and nine times. The chain joins TRBV30 to TRBJ1-1, with 9 bases lining up with TRBD1. Germline-derived CDR1 and CDR2 are GTSNPN and SVGIG (reference sequence). The CDR3 loop spans 13 amino acids. After removal of 8 bases from V and 1 base from J, the junction contained 5 bases not matched to a gene. The CDR3 bases are TGTGCCAGATCGGGACAGGGGAACACTGAAGCTTTCTTT. It encodes CARSGQGNTEAFF.

This clone occurred a few times. This rearrangement joins TRBV29-1 to TRBJ2-5; no firm D call. Germline values: CDR1 SQVTM, CDR2 ANQGSEA. The CDR3 is made up of 12 amino acids. The V end was cut by 8 bases, the J end by 4 bases, with 14 bases between. The CDR3 reads CSPGSDGETQYF. The CDR3 region has the DNA TGCAGCCCCGGGTCAGACGGAGAGACCCAGTACTTC.

This sequence joins TRBV7-2 and TRBJ1-1; D gene unclear. The germline CDR1 and CDR2 sequences are SGHTA and FQGNSA. The CDR3 spans 13 residues. Trimming removed 5 bases from V and 1 base from J, with 8 bases in between. CDR3 in amino acids: CASSRGGNTEAFF. CDR3 bases: TGTGCCAGCAGCCGGGGAGGGAACACTGAAGCTTTCTTT.

This clone occurred a few times. J is TRBJ2-1 and V is TRBV7-2; 7 bases fit TRBD1. From germline, CDR1 is SGHTA and CDR2 FQGNSA. J was trimmed by 1 base and V by 2 bases; bases with no gene match: 2. This CDR3 has 15 amino acids. The CDR3 sequence is CASSLMGQSYNEQFF. The CDR3 DNA is TGTGCCAGCAGCTTAATGGGACAGTCCTACAATGAGCAGTTCTTC.

This clone was counted between two and nine times. The rearrangement uses TRBV28 and TRBJ2-1; D call uncertain. This CDR3 spans 13 amino acids. Germline values: CDR1 MDHEN, CDR2 SYDVKM. V was clipped by 3 bases and J by 9 bases, with 12 bases between them. Written as DNA, the CDR3 is TGTGCCAGCAGTTTTAGCCGGTCGGGTGAGCAGTTCTTC. Encoded protein: CASSFSRSGEQFF.

This clone was seen only a few times. This chain uses TRBV5-1 with TRBJ2-3, with 10 bases matching TRBD2. From germline, CDR1 is SGHRS and CDR2 YFSETQ. The J segment lost 3 bases and the V segment lost 2 bases, leaving 3 bases of the junction unmatched. This CDR3 is built from 15 residues. In nucleotides, the CDR3 is TGCGCCAGCAGCTTAGCGGGAGGGCCAACAGATACGCAGTATTTT. Translated: CASSLAGGPTDTQYF.

This clone was seen a few times. The chain uses TRBV9 and TRBJ1-2; D is ambiguous. This CDR3 spans 16 amino acids. V dropped 0 bases and J dropped 5 bases, with 17 bases sitting between them. The germline CDR1 and CDR2 sequences are SGDLS and YYNGEE. CDR3 in amino acids: CASSVDVRGGSYGYTF. The CDR3 bases are TGTGCCAGCAGCGTAGATGTGCGGGGAGGGAGTTATGGCTACACCTTC.

This clone turned up a few times. V and J are TRBV7-3 and TRBJ1-1, with D possibly TRBD1 on 5 matching bases. The CDR3 runs 13 residues. V shed 5 bases and J shed 11 bases, with 18 bases lying between them. Looked up from germline, CDR1 is SGHTA and CDR2 is FQGTGA. For the CDR3, the DNA is TGTGCCAGCAGCCCGACTGAGAGGGGAGGTGCTTTCTTT. Its translation is CASSPTERGGAFF.

Points on this clone: This sample also contains other DNA sequences that code for the same CDR3. V usage is TRBV30 and J usage is TRBJ1-5; the D is unclear. Trimming pared 0 bases from V and 1 base from J, leaving 7 bases between. From germline, CDR1 is GTSNPN and CDR2 SVGIG (reference sequence). This CDR3 is 14 amino acids long. The CDR3 loop is CAWSVRGSNQPQHF. CDR3 sequence (DNA): TGTGCCTGGAGTGTAAGAGGGAGCAATCAGCCCCAGCATTTT.

This clone has just a few counts. The rearrangement links TRBV5-1 to TRBJ1-5; tentatively, D is TRBD1 (5 bases). The germline CDR1 and CDR2 sequences are SGHRS and YFSETQ. Trimming shortened V by 2 bases and J by 3 bases, and 9 bases separated the two germline ends. This CDR3 comprises 14 residues. The CDR3 nucleotides are TGCGCCAGCAGCTTTACAGGAAACAATCAGCCCCAGCATTTT. The encoded protein is CASSFTGNNQPQHF.

The V and J genes are TRBV28 and TRBJ2-3; the match to TRBD2 covers 7 bases. The CDR3 has 12 amino acids. Germline CDR1 is MDHEN and CDR2 is SYDVKM. With V trimmed by 8 bases and J by 2 bases, 1 base remained unmatched. This CDR3 reads CASRDYTDTQYF. The CDR3 DNA is TGTGCCAGCCGGGACTACACAGATACGCAGTATTTT.

The rearrangement uses TRBV7-9 and TRBJ2-3; maybe TRBD1 (6 bases). CDR3 size: 17 residues. V was pared by 2 bases and J by 2 bases, with 17 bases between. Germline V gene lookup returns CDR1 SEHNR and CDR2 FQNEAQ (reference sequence). In DNA, the CDR3 is TGTGCCAGCAGCTTAACCGGACAGTCTTTTTCCACAGATACGCAGTATTTT. Protein: CASSLTGQSFSTDTQYF.

This chain links TRBV7-9 with TRBJ2-5, with 10 bases matching TRBD2. The germline V gene encodes CDR1 SEHNR and CDR2 FQNEAQ (reference sequence). The CDR3 runs to 16 residues. The V gene end was trimmed by 5 bases and the J gene end by 2 bases; junction bases not matched to a gene: 8. Here the CDR3 reads CASSPRGAGGQETQYF. CDR3 nucleotide sequence: TGTGCCAGCAGCCCCCGGGGAGCGGGAGGGCAAGAGACCCAGTACTTC.

This rearrangement joins TRBV25-1 to TRBJ1-1; D gene ambiguous. Between the trimmed V and J ends, which lost 10 bases and 1 base, there was a span of 7 bases. The CDR3 is 11 amino acids. Germline CDR1 is MGHDK and CDR2 is SYGVNS. The CDR3 coding sequence is TGTGCCACCGCCGGGAACACTGAAGCTTTCTTT. Its translation is CATAGNTEAFF.

The rearrangement links TRBV4-3 to TRBJ1-2; TRBD1 is a possible D gene (5 bases). The germline V and J ends were trimmed by 0 bases and 5 bases, with 19 bases remaining between them. The CDR3 is 17 residues long. Germline lookup yields CDR1 LGHNA and CDR2 YSLEER. The CDR3 loop is CASSQDGGASPLYGYTF. The DNA of the CDR3 is TGCGCCAGCAGCCAAGATGGCGGGGCGTCTCCCCTATATGGCTACACCTTC.

The chain uses TRBV7-2 and TRBJ1-1; 7 bases map to TRBD1. Germline-derived CDR1 and CDR2 are SGHTA and FQGNSA. Trimming cost V 6 bases and J 3 bases; bases outside gene matches: 7. This CDR3 spans 14 amino acids. The CDR3 sequence is CASSYFGQDTEAFF. The DNA for the CDR3 is TGTGCCAGCAGTTACTTTGGACAGGACACTGAAGCTTTCTTT.

The rearrangement links TRBV27 to TRBJ2-3; TRBD2 agrees at 13 bases. This CDR3 is built from 16 residues. Losses at the gene ends were 5 bases for V and 8 bases for J; bases not matched to a gene: 10. Germline CDR1 and CDR2: MNHEY and SMNVEV (reference sequence). CDR3 in amino acids: CASSPLAGGPIVTQYF. CDR3 sequence (DNA): TGTGCCAGCAGTCCACTAGCGGGAGGGCCAATAGTTACGCAGTATTTT.

V and J are TRBV5-1 and TRBJ2-7, with 11 bases that match TRBD1. CDR1 is SGHRS and CDR2 is YFSETQ in the germline V gene. J was trimmed by 4 bases and V by 2 bases; bases with no gene match: 5. The CDR3 has 15 residues. The DNA for the CDR3 is TGCGCCAGCAGCTTAGGGACAGGGGGACAGTACGAGCAGTACTTC. Residues: CASSLGTGGQYEQYF. The entire variable domain, with the rest obtained from reference TRBV5-1 and TRBJ2-7, is as follows: KAGVTQTPRYLIKTRGQQVTLSCSPISGHRSVSWYQQTPGQGLQFLFEYFSETQRNKGNFPGRFSGRQFSNSRSEMNVSTLELGDSALYLCASSLGTGGQYEQYFGPGTRLTVT.

The V gene is TRBV5-1, the J gene TRBJ2-5, with TRBD1 matching 7 bases. V gave up 0 bases and J gave up 0 bases; unmatched junction bases: 2. CDR1 is SGHRS, CDR2 YFSETQ, per germline. The CDR3 runs 15 residues. CDR3 nucleotide sequence: TGCGCCAGCAGCTTGGAGACAGGGAACCAAGAGACCCAGTACTTC. This encodes CASSLETGNQETQYF.

Only a few counts were recorded for this clone. Other DNA sequences in this specimen translate into the identical CDR3. This chain connects TRBV9 to TRBJ2-3; no definite D call. Deletions cut 0 bases from V and 0 bases from J, with 2 bases between. CDR1 is SGDLS, CDR2 YYNGEE, per germline. The CDR3 consists of 13 residues. Here the CDR3 reads CASSVVSTDTQYF. The CDR3 DNA reads as TGTGCCAGCAGCGTAGTAAGCACAGATACGCAGTATTTT.

This clone was seen only a few times. The chain joins TRBV5-4 to TRBJ2-4, with D possibly TRBD1 on 6 matching bases. V was trimmed by 1 base and J by 12 bases, leaving 14 bases between them. The V gene's germline CDR1 is SGHNT and CDR2 YYREEE (reference sequence). The CDR3 totals 13 residues. Here the CDR3 DNA reads TGTGCCAGCAGCTTGTGGCCTCAGGGGCGTCAGTACTTC. Translated: CASSLWPQGRQYF.

The chain is built from TRBV7-6 and TRBJ2-1; no definite D call. CDR1 SGHVS and CDR2 FNYEAQ come from the germline V gene. Trimming removed 1 base from V and 5 bases from J, with 3 bases in between. This CDR3 has 12 residues. CDR3 bases: TGTGCCAGCAGCTTAGGGCACAATGAGCAGTTCTTC. It translates to CASSLGHNEQFF.

The rearrangement joins TRBV28 to TRBJ2-1; weak D call: TRBD1 (5 bases). Deletions cut 4 bases from V and 7 bases from J, with 5 bases between. Germline assignment: CDR1 MDHEN and CDR2 SYDVKM. The CDR3 contains 11 residues. CDR3 sequence reads: CASSSGNEQFF. In DNA form, the CDR3 reads TGTGCCAGCAGTTCAGGGAATGAGCAGTTCTTC.

This CDR3 reads CASSFRSDRKAGGANVLTF. In DNA, the CDR3 is TGTGCCAGCAGCTTCAGATCGGACAGGAAAGCCGGTGGGGCCAACGTCCTGACTTTC. The gene calls are TRBV9 and TRBJ2-6; 7 bases line up with TRBD1. The CDR3 is made up of 19 amino acids. Germline assignment: CDR1 SGDLS and CDR2 YYNGEE. Germline trimming cut 4 bases from V and 3 bases from J; bases unmatched to any gene: 16.